The rows below give T cell receptor beta chains drawn from one sample of a study of high-grade serous ovarian cancer treatment subgroups. Measured with immunoSEQ multiplex PCR; TCRdb has only the in-frame clones, and not every one. Among roughly 5,000 clones listed, under 80% were seen once. Sequenced: tumor tissue. The receptors originated from a human patient with high-grade serous ovarian cancer. Both conserved end residues are part of each CDR3. A D gene is named only where the DNA matches it firmly. Some rows mark clone size as missing; the rest say once, few, many or name a class of expanded clone.

J: TRBJ1-2
length: 15
V: TRBV4-2
D: TRBD1
size: NA
CDR3: CASSPQVGGIYGYTF
DNA: TGTGCCAGCAGCCCCCAGGTAGGGGGCATCTATGGCTACACCTTC

J: TRBJ2-2
length: 15
V: TRBV4-1
D: NA
size: NA
CDR3: CASSQGWGRTGELFF
DNA: TGCGCCAGCAGCCAAGGATGGGGGCGGACCGGGGAGCTGTTTTTT

J: TRBJ2-5
length: 14
V: TRBV5-4
D: TRBD2
size: NA
CDR3: CASSLGLAWETQYF
DNA: TGTGCCAGCAGCTTGGGACTAGCGTGGGAGACCCAGTACTTC

J: TRBJ2-5
length: 14
V: TRBV5-5
D: NA
size: once
CDR3: CASSLGLLQETQYF
DNA: TGTGCCAGCAGCTTGGGACTGCTCCAAGAGACCCAGTACTTC

J: TRBJ2-3
length: 12
V: TRBV5-5
D: NA
size: NA
CDR3: CASSLQGDTQYF
DNA: TGTGCCAGCAGCTTACAGGGAGATACGCAGTATTTT

J: TRBJ1-2
length: 12
V: TRBV9
D: NA
size: NA
CDR3: CASSSGLYGYTF
DNA: TGTGCCAGCAGCTCAGGACTCTATGGCTACACCTTC

J: TRBJ2-1
length: 19
V: TRBV27
D: NA
size: NA
CDR3: CASKVGQARAEGYYNEQFF
DNA: TGTGCCAGCAAGGTGGGTCAGGCGAGGGCCGAGGGATACTACAATGAGCAGTTCTTC

J: TRBJ1-2
length: 15
V: TRBV9
D: NA
size: few
CDR3: CASSGLTRPAGGYTF
DNA: TGTGCCAGCAGCGGGTTGACGAGGCCCGCTGGAGGCTACACCTTC

J: TRBJ1-5
length: 17
V: TRBV27
D: NA
size: few
CDR3: CASSLRGRGRFDQPQHF
DNA: TGTGCCAGCAGTTTACGCGGGAGGGGCCGCTTTGATCAGCCCCAGCATTTT

J: TRBJ2-1
length: 15
V: TRBV7-2
D: TRBD2
size: NA
CDR3: CASSLTSGDYNEQFF
DNA: TGTGCCAGCAGCTTGACTAGCGGGGACTACAATGAGCAGTTCTTC

J: TRBJ2-7
length: 15
V: TRBV6-1
D: NA
size: NA
CDR3: CASSVGGGPSYEQYF
DNA: TGTGCCAGCAGTGTAGGTGGGGGCCCCTCCTACGAGCAGTACTTC

J: TRBJ1-1
length: 13
V: TRBV2
D: NA
size: NA
CDR3: CASRVSENTEAFF
DNA: TGTGCCAGCAGGGTCTCAGAGAACACTGAAGCTTTCTTT

J: TRBJ1-4
length: 13
V: TRBV18
D: NA
size: once
CDR3: CASSRPENEKLFF
DNA: TGTGCCAGCTCACGTCCAGAGAATGAAAAACTGTTTTTT

J: TRBJ1-1
length: 14
V: TRBV6-6
D: TRBD1
size: NA
CDR3: CASSRTGGNTEAFF
DNA: TGTGCCAGCAGTCGGACAGGGGGCAACACTGAAGCTTTCTTT

J: TRBJ2-3
length: 15
V: TRBV29-1
D: TRBD2
size: NA
CDR3: CSASGTSGSTDTQYF
DNA: TGCAGCGCCAGCGGGACTAGCGGTAGCACAGATACGCAGTATTTT

J: TRBJ1-1
length: 13
V: TRBV6-6
D: NA
size: few
CDR3: CASSSDSNTEAFF
DNA: TGTGCCAGCAGTTCGGACAGCAACACTGAAGCTTTCTTT

J: TRBJ2-2
length: 14
V: TRBV30
D: NA
size: few
CDR3: CAWRDLTNTGELFF
DNA: TGTGCCTGGCGGGATCTTACCAACACCGGGGAGCTGTTTTTT

J: TRBJ1-2
length: 14
V: TRBV5-1
D: NA
size: NA
CDR3: CASSLDPEMDGYTF
DNA: TGCGCCAGCAGCTTGGACCCGGAGATGGATGGCTACACCTTC

J: TRBJ1-6
length: 18
V: TRBV18
D: NA
size: NA
CDR3: CASSRATGSSNYNSPLHF
DNA: TGTGCCAGCTCAAGAGCTACAGGGTCCTCCAACTATAATTCACCCCTCCACTTT

J: TRBJ1-4
length: 18
V: TRBV4-3
D: NA
size: NA
CDR3: CASSQDAATGATNEKLFF
DNA: TGCGCCAGCAGCCAAGATGCAGCCACAGGTGCAACTAATGAAAAACTGTTTTTT

J: TRBJ2-5
length: 16
V: TRBV5-4
D: TRBD2
size: NA
CDR3: CASSLGTSGVQETQYF
DNA: TGTGCCAGCAGCTTGGGGACTAGCGGGGTTCAAGAGACCCAGTACTTC

J: TRBJ1-4
length: 17
V: TRBV15
D: NA
size: NA
CDR3: CATSRDISLVTNEKLFF
DNA: TGTGCCACCAGCAGAGATATCAGTTTGGTAACTAATGAAAAACTGTTTTTT

J: TRBJ2-7
length: 14
V: TRBV9
D: NA
size: NA
CDR3: CASSPGDITYEQYF
DNA: TGTGCCAGCAGCCCCGGGGACATTACCTACGAGCAGTACTTC

J: TRBJ1-2
length: 13
V: TRBV19
D: TRBD1
size: NA
CDR3: CASDRQGGVGYTF
DNA: TGTGCCAGTGACCGACAGGGAGGAGTTGGCTACACCTTC

J: TRBJ2-7
length: 14
V: TRBV27
D: NA
size: NA
CDR3: CASSLEYGGYEQYF
DNA: TGTGCCAGCAGTTTAGAGTATGGTGGCTACGAGCAGTACTTC

J: TRBJ1-3
length: 13
V: TRBV6-6
D: TRBD1
size: NA
CDR3: CASRGQGGNTIYF
DNA: TGTGCCAGCAGGGGACAGGGTGGAAACACCATATATTTT

J: TRBJ1-1
length: 13
V: TRBV7-9
D: NA
size: few
CDR3: CASTPTPNTEAFF
DNA: TGTGCCAGTACTCCTACCCCGAACACTGAAGCTTTCTTT

J: TRBJ1-1
length: 13
V: TRBV7-2
D: NA
size: NA
CDR3: CASSLLWGTEAFF
DNA: TGTGCCAGCAGCTTGCTGTGGGGGACTGAAGCTTTCTTT

J: TRBJ1-2
length: 13
V: TRBV13
D: NA
size: NA
CDR3: CASSSSARYGYTF
DNA: TGTGCCAGCAGTTCGTCCGCGCGCTATGGCTACACCTTC

J: TRBJ1-1
length: 11
V: TRBV30
D: NA
size: few
CDR3: CALERNTEAFF
DNA: TGTGCCTTGGAGAGGAACACTGAAGCTTTCTTT

J: TRBJ1-1
length: 15
V: TRBV25-1
D: TRBD1
size: NA
CDR3: CASTRQGVLNTEAFF
DNA: TGTGCCAGCACCCGACAGGGGGTTTTGAACACTGAAGCTTTCTTT

J: TRBJ1-3
length: 14
V: TRBV7-2
D: TRBD1
size: NA
CDR3: CASSWDSSGNTIYF
DNA: TGTGCCAGCAGCTGGGACAGCTCTGGAAACACCATATATTTT

J: TRBJ1-2
length: 14
V: TRBV5-4
D: TRBD1
size: NA
CDR3: CASSPDRVIYGYTF
DNA: TGTGCCAGCAGCCCGGACAGGGTCATCTATGGCTACACCTTC

J: TRBJ2-3
length: 14
V: TRBV19
D: NA
size: NA
CDR3: CASSRGTQTDTQYF
DNA: TGTGCCAGTAGTCGGGGGACGCAAACAGATACGCAGTATTTT

J: TRBJ2-5
length: 10
V: TRBV19
D: NA
size: NA
CDR3: CASGGETQYF
DNA: TGTGCCAGTGGGGGGGAGACCCAGTACTTC

J: TRBJ1-5
length: 17
V: TRBV6-1
D: NA
size: few
CDR3: CASSVGRGFQGQRPQHF
DNA: TGTGCCAGCAGTGTTGGACGAGGGTTCCAAGGTCAGCGGCCCCAGCATTTT

J: TRBJ2-7
length: 11
V: TRBV29-1
D: NA
size: NA
CDR3: CSVDSGVGQYF
DNA: TGCAGCGTTGATTCGGGGGTCGGGCAGTACTTC

J: TRBJ2-1
length: 15
V: TRBV7-2
D: NA
size: once
CDR3: CASSQLWRSYNEQFF
DNA: TGTGCCAGCAGCCAACTCTGGCGATCCTACAATGAGCAGTTCTTC

J: TRBJ1-1
length: 13
V: TRBV14
D: NA
size: NA
CDR3: CASSQDLGAEAFF
DNA: TGTGCCAGCAGCCAAGATTTGGGGGCTGAAGCTTTCTTT

J: TRBJ1-1
length: 12
V: TRBV7-2
D: NA
size: NA
CDR3: CASSNRGTEAFF
DNA: TGTGCCAGCAGCAACCGGGGCACTGAAGCTTTCTTT

J: TRBJ2-3
length: 14
V: TRBV18
D: NA
size: NA
CDR3: CASSPPGITDTQYF
DNA: TGTGCCAGCTCACCACCGGGCATCACAGATACGCAGTATTTT

J: TRBJ1-3
length: 14
V: TRBV9
D: NA
size: NA
CDR3: CASSAEGSGNTIYF
DNA: TGTGCCAGCAGCGCGGAAGGGTCGGGAAACACCATATATTTT

J: TRBJ2-7
length: 13
V: TRBV7-2
D: NA
size: NA
CDR3: CASSLKPAHEQYF
DNA: TGTGCCAGCAGCTTAAAACCCGCTCACGAGCAGTACTTC

J: TRBJ2-1
length: 15
V: TRBV4-3
D: NA
size: NA
CDR3: CASSQDIPGRGEQFF
DNA: TGCGCCAGCAGCCAAGATATCCCAGGCCGGGGTGAGCAGTTCTTC

J: TRBJ1-1
length: 14
V: TRBV28
D: NA
size: NA
CDR3: CASKQPGPNTEAFF
DNA: TGTGCCAGCAAACAACCCGGGCCAAACACTGAAGCTTTCTTT

J: TRBJ1-1
length: 14
V: TRBV6-5
D: NA
size: NA
CDR3: CASSYSRQNTEAFF
DNA: TGTGCCAGCAGTTACTCGAGACAGAACACTGAAGCTTTCTTT

J: TRBJ1-1
length: 17
V: TRBV5-4
D: NA
size: few
CDR3: CASSLRTARQTGIEAFF
DNA: TGTGCCAGCAGCTTGAGGACAGCCCGACAAACCGGAATAGAAGCTTTCTTT

J: TRBJ1-1
length: 13
V: TRBV21-1
D: NA
size: NA
CDR3: CARLQGTNTEAFF
DNA: TGTGCCAGACTACAGGGGACCAACACTGAAGCTTTCTTT